This T cell receptor (beta chain) was sequenced during a study of CD8+ T cells in alopecia areata. The V segment lost 3 bases and the J segment 5 bases; nucleotides outside the gene matches: 12. CDR3 length: 16 residues. The germline V gene encodes CDR1 SGHDT and CDR2 YYEEEE. cDNA serving as the sequencing template came from extracted, reverse transcribed RNA. Only in-frame clones appear in the TCRdb table, and some are missing; sequencing was by immunoSEQ multiplex PCR. Of around 61,000 clones listed, approximately 46% are singletons. About this clone itself: As yet, its antigen is unknown.

Alopecia areata patients had lesional scalp punch biopsies and peripheral blood taken from them. Notes on the study in general: TCR sharing was clearer in mice than between patients, perhaps partly owing to patient HLA diversity. More clonal than normal scalp was lesional scalp, particularly alopecia totalis/universalis. Alphabeta T cells residing in normal skin are also sequenced in scalp samples.

The chain carries TRBV5-6 and TRBJ2-5; TRBD2 aligns across 8 bases. The sequenced sample was CD8+ T cells sorted from blood, obtained at week 0. This TCR was recovered from a human donor with alopecia areata. The CDR3 sequence is CASSWATSGSRETQYF. The CDR3 coding sequence is TGTGCCAGCAGCTGGGCAACGAGCGGGAGTAGGGAGACCCAGTACTTC. Supplemented by reference TRBV5-6 and TRBJ2-5, the full variable domain reads DAGVTQSPTHLIKTRGQQVTLRCSPKSGHDTVSWYQQALGQGPQFIFQYYEEEERQRGNFPDRFSGHQFPNYSSELNVNALLLGDSALYLCASSWATSGSRETQYFGPGTRLLVL.